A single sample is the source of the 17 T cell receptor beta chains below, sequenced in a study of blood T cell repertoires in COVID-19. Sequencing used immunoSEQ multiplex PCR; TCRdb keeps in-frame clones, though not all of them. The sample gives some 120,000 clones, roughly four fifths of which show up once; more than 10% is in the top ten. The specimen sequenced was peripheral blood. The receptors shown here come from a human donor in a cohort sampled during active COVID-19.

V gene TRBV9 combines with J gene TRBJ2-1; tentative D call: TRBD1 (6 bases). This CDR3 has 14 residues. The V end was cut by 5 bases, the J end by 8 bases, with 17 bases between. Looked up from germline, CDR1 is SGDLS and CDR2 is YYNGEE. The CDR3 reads CASSQQGSSDEQFF. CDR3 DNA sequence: TGTGCCAGCAGTCAACAGGGAAGCAGCGATGAGCAGTTCTTC.

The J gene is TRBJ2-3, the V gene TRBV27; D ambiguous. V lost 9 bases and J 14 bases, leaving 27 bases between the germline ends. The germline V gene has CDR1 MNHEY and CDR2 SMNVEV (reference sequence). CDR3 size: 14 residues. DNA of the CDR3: TGTGCCAGAAACCCCGCAACAAACGGCGGTGTATGGTATTTT. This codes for CARNPATNGGVWYF.

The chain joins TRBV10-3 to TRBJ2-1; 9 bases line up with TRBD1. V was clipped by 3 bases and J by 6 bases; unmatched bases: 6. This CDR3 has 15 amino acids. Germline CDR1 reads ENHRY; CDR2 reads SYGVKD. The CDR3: CAISETGGSSNEQFF. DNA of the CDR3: TGTGCCATCAGTGAAACAGGGGGCTCCAGCAATGAGCAGTTCTTC.

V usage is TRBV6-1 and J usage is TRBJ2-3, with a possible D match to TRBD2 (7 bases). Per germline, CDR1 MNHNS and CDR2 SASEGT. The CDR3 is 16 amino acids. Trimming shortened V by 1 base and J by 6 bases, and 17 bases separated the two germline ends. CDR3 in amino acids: CASSEVGRGYLDTQYF. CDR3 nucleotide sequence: TGTGCCAGCAGTGAAGTTGGGAGGGGGTATTTGGATACGCAGTATTTT.

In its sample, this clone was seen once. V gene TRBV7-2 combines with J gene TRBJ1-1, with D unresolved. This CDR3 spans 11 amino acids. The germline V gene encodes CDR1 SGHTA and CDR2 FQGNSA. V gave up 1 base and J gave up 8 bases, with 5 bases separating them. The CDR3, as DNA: TGTGCCAGCAGCTTAGGAGGAGAAGCTTTCTTT. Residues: CASSLGGEAFF.

The CDR3 DNA follows: TGCGCCAGCAGCCGGAGCTCAGGGGCCGCCCCTCGCTACACCTTC. It is translated as CASSRSSGAAPRYTF. V and J are TRBV4-1 and TRBJ1-2; D possibly corresponds to TRBD1 (6 bases). Trimming stripped 4 bases from V and 9 bases from J, with 21 bases between. The CDR3 has 15 amino acids. Per the germline V gene, CDR1 is MGHRA and CDR2 is YSYEKL.

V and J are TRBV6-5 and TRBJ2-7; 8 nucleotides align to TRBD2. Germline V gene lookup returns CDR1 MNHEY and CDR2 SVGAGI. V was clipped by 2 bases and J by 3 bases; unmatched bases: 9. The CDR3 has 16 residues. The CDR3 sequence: CASSYALGSGVYEQYF. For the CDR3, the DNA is TGTGCCAGCAGTTACGCATTGGGTAGCGGGGTCTACGAGCAGTACTTC.

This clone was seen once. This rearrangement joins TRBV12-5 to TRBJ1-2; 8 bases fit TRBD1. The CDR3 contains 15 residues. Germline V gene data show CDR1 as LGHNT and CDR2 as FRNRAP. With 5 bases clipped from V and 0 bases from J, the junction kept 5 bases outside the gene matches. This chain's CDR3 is CASGHRDRPNYGYTF. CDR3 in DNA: TGTGCTAGTGGTCACCGGGACAGGCCTAACTATGGCTACACCTTC.

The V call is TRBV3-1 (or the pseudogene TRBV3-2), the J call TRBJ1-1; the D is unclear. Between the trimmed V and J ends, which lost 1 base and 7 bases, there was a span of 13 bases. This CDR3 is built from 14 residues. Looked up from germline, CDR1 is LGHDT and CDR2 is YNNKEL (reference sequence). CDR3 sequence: CASSQASRYREAFF. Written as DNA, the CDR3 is TGTGCCAGCAGCCAAGCTAGCCGTTATCGTGAAGCTTTCTTT.

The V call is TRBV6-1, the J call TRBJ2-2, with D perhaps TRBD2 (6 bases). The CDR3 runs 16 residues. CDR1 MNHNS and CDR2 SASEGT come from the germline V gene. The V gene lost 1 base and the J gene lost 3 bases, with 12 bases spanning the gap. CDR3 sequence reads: CASSEGVGRYTGELFF. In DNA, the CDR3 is TGTGCCAGCAGTGAAGGGGTGGGGAGGTACACCGGGGAGCTGTTTTTT.

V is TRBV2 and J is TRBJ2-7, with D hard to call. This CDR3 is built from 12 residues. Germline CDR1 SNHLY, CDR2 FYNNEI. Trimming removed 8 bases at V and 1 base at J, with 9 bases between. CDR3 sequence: CASEAESYEQYF. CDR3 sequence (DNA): TGTGCCAGCGAGGCTGAGTCCTACGAGCAGTACTTC.

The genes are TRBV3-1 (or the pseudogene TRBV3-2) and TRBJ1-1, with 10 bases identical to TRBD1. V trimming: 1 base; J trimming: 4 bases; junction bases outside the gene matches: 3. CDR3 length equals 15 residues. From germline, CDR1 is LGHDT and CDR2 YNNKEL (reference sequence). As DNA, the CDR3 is TGTGCCAGCAGCCAAGGACAGGGGGCAAGCACTGAAGCTTTCTTT. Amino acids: CASSQGQGASTEAFF.

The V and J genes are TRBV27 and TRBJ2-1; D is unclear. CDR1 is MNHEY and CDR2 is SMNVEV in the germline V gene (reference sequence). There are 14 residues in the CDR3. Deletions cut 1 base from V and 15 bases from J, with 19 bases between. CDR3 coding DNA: TGTGCCAGCAGTTTATTTATAGACGAGGTTGTGCGGTTCTTC. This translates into CASSLFIDEVVRFF.

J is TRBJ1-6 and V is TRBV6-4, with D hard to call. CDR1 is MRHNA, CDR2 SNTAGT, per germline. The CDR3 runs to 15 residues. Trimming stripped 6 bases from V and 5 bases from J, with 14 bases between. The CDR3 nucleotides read TGTGCCAGCAGGAGGGCCTTCTCAGATAATTCACCCCTCCACTTT. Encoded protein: CASRRAFSDNSPLHF.

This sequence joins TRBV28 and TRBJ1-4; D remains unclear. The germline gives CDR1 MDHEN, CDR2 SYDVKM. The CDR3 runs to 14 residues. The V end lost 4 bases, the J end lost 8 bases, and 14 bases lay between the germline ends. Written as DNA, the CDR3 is TGTGCCAGCAGTTACGCGCCCCGGGGAGAAAAACTGTTTTTT. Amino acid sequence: CASSYAPRGEKLFF.

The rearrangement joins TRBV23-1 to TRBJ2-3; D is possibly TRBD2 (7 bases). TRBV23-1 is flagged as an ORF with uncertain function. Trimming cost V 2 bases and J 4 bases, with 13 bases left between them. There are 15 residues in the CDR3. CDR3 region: CASSQKMGGPDTQYF. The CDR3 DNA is TGCGCCAGCAGTCAAAAAATGGGGGGGCCAGATACGCAGTATTTT.

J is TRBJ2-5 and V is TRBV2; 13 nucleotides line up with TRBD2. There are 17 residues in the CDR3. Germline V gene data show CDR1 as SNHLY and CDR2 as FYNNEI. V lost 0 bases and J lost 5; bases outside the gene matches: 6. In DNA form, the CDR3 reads TGTGCCAGCAGTGAAGCGAAGACTAGCGGGGGGTTGGAGACCCAGTACTTC. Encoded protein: CASSEAKTSGGLETQYF.